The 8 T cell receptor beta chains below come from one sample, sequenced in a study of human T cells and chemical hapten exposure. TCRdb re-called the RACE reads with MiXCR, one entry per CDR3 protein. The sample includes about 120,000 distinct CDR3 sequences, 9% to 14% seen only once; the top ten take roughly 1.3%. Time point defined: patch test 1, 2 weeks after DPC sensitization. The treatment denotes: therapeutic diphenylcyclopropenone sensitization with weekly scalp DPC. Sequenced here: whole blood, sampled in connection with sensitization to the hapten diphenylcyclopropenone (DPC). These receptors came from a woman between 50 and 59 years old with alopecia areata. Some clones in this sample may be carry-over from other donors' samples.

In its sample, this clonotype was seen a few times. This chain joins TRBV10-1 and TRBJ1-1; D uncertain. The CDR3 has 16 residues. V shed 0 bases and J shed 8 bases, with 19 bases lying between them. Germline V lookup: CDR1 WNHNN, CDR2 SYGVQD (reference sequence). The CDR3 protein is CASSESAPQVPLEAFF. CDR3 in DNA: TGCGCCAGCAGTGAGTCGGCCCCGCAGGTACCCCTAGAAGCTTTCTTT.

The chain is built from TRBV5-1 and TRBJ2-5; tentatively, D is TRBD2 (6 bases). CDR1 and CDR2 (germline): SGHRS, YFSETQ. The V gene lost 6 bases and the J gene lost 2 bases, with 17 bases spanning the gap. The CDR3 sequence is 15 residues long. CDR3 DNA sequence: TGCGCCAGCACCGACGGGACTCGACGTCAAGAGACCCAGTACTTC. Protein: CASTDGTRRQETQYF.

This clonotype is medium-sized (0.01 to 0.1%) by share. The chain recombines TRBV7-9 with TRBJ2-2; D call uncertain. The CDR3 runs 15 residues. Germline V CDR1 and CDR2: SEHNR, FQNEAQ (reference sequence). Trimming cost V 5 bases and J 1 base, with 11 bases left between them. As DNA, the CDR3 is TGTGCCAGCAGCCCCCGAGCCCAGAACACCGGGGAGCTGTTTTTT. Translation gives CASSPRAQNTGELFF.

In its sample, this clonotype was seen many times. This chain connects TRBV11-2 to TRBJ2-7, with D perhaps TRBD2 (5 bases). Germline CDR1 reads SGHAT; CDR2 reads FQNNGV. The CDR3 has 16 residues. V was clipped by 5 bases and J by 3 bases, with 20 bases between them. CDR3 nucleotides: TGTGCCAGCAGCGGGATAGCTCGGGGAGCCATCTACGAGCAGTACTTC. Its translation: CASSGIARGAIYEQYF. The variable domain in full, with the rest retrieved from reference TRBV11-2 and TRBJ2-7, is EAGVAQSPRYKIIEKRQSVAFWCNPISGHATLYWYQQILGQGPKLLIQFQNNGVVDDSQLPKDRFSAERLKGVDSTLKIQPAKLEDSAVYLCASSGIARGAIYEQYFGPGTRLTVT.

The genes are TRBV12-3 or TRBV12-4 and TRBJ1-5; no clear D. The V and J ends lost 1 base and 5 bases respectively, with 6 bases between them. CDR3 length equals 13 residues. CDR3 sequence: CASSLDIYQPQHF. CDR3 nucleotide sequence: TGTGCCAGCAGTTTAGACATTTATCAGCCCCAGCATTTT.

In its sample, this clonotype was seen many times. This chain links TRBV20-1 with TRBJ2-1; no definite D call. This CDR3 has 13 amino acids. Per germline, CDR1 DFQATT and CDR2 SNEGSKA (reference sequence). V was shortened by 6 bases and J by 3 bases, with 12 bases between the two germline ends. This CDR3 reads CSAPAAIYNEQFF. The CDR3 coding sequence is TGCAGTGCCCCCGCAGCGATCTACAATGAGCAGTTCTTC.

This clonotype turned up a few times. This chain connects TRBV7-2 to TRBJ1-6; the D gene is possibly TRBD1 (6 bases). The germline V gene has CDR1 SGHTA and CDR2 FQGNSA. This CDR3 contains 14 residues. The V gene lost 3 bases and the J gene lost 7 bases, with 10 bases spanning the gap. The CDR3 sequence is CASSFDRKNSPLHF. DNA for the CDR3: TGTGCCAGCAGCTTCGACAGGAAGAATTCACCCCTCCACTTT.

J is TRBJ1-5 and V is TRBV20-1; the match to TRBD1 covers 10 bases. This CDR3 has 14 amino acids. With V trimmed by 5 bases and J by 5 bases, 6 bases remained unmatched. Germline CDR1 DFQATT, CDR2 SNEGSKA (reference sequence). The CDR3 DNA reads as TGCAGTGCTGCGAGACAGGGGGCTGATCAGCCCCAGCATTTT. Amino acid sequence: CSAARQGADQPQHF.